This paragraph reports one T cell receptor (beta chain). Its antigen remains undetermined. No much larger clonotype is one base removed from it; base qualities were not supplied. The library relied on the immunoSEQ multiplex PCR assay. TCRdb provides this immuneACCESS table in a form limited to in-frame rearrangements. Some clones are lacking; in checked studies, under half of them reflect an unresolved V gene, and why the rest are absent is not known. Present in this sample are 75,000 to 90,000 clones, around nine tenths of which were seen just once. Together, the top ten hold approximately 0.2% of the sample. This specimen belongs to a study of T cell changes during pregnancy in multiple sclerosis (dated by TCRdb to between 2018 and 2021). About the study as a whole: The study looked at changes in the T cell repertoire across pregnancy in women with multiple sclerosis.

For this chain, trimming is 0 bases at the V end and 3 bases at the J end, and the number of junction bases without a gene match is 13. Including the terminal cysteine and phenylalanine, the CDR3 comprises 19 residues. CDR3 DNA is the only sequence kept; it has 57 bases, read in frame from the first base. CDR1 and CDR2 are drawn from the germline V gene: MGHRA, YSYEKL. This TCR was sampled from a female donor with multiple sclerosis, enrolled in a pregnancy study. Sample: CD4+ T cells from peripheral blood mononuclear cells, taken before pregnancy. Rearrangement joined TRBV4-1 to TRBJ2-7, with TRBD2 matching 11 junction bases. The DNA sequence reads TGCGCCAGCAGCCAAGAAGGGGGCCCCGGGACTAGCGGTCGCTACGAGCAGTACTTC. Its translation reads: CASSQEGGPGTSGRYEQYF.